The clone carrying this TCR beta chain has a handful of counts. Its antigen is undetermined. CDR3 length equals 16 residues. Trimming took 3 bases from V and 3 from J; bases not matched to a gene: 9. CDR1 is SGHVS and CDR2 is FQNEAQ in the germline V gene. Investigators reverse transcribed all isolated RNA, so they sequenced expressed TCRB transcripts. Some clones are missing from TCRdb's copy, which holds only in-frame ones; the method was immunoSEQ multiplex PCR. The sample has roughly 260,000 clones, roughly 21% seen once. The sample belongs to a study of beta chain features in type 1 diabetes. General study findings and limits: VDJ junctions sequenced from type 1 diabetes patients showed fewer insertions and more deletions. Among patients with Type 1 diabetes, TCRB CDR3s were moderately but significantly shorter in every one of the four CD4+ subsets. Cells that show high TCR expression could be over-represented by cDNA sequencing.

There was one heparinised blood draw per donor, averaging about 116 mL. Sorting with CD45RO/CCR7/CD25/CD127/CD95/CD27 yielded naive, central memory, regulatory and stem-like memory CD4+ cells. The sequenced sample consisted of naive CD4+ T cells from blood. This chain links TRBV7-8 with TRBJ1-2; 8 nucleotides align to TRBD1. This receptor was taken from a woman in her 40s with type 1 diabetes. CDR3 residues: CASSFFPGGEDYGYTF. The CDR3 region has the DNA TGTGCCAGCAGCTTCTTCCCAGGGGGCGAGGACTATGGCTACACCTTC.